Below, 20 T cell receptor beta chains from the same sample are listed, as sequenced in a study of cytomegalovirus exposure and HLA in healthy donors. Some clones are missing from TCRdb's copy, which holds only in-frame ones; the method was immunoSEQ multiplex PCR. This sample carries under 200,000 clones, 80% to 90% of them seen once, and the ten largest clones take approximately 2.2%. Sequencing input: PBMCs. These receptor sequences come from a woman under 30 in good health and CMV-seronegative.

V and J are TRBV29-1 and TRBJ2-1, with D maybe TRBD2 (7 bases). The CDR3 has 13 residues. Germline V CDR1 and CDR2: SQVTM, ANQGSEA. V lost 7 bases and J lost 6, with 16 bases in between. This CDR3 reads CSAARGGGNEQFF. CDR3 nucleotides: TGCAGCGCGGCTAGGGGGGGTGGCAATGAGCAGTTCTTC.

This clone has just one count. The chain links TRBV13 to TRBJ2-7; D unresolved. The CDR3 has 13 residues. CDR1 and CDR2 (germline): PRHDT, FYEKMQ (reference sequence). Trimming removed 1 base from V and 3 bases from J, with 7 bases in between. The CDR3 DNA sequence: TGTGCCAGCAGCTTAGAATCCAACTACGAGCAGTACTTC. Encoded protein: CASSLESNYEQYF.

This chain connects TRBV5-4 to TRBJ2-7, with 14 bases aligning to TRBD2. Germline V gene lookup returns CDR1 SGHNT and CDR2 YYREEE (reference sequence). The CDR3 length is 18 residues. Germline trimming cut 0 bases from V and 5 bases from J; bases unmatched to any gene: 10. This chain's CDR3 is CASSLAWGTSGSNHEQYF. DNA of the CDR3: TGTGCCAGCAGCTTGGCGTGGGGGACTAGCGGGAGTAACCACGAGCAGTACTTC. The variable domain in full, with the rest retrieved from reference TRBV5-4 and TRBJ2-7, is ETGVTQSPTHLIKTRGQQVTLRCSSQSGHNTVSWYQQALGQGPQFIFQYYREEENGRGNFPPRFSGLQFPNYSSELNVNALELDDSALYLCASSLAWGTSGSNHEQYFGPGTRLTVT.

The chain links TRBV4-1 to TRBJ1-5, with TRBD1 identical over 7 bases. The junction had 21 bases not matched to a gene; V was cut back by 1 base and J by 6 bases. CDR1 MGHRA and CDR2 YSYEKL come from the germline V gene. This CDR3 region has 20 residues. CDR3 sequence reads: CASSQGRIFSRGPRVQPQHF. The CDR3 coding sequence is TGCGCCAGCAGCCAAGGCCGCATTTTTAGTAGGGGGCCTAGGGTTCAGCCCCAGCATTTT.

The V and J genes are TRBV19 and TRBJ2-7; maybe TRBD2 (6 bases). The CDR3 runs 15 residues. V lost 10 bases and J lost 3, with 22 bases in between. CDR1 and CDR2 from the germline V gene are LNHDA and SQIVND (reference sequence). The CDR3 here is CATQAGGGLNYEQYF. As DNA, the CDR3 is TGTGCCACCCAGGCCGGGGGAGGACTCAACTACGAGCAGTACTTC.

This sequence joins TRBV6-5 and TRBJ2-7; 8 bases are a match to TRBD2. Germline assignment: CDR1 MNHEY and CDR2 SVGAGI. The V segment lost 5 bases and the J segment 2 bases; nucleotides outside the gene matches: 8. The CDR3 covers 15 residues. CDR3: CASSLTSGATYEQYF. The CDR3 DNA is TGTGCCAGCAGTCTTACTAGCGGAGCAACCTACGAGCAGTACTTC.

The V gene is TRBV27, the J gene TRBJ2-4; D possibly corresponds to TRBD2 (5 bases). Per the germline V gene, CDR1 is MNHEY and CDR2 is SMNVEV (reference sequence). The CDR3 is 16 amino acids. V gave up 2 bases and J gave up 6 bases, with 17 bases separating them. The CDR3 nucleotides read TGTGCCAGCAGTTTAATTGGGAGTGGTGCCCTAAACATTCAGTACTTC. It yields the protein CASSLIGSGALNIQYF.

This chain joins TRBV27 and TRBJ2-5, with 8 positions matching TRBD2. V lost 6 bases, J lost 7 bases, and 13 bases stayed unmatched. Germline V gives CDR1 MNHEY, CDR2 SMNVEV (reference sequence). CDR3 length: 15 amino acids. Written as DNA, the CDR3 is TGTGCCAGCAGCTCTTTACTAGCGGTAGGGAGGACCCAGTACTTC. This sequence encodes CASSSLLAVGRTQYF.

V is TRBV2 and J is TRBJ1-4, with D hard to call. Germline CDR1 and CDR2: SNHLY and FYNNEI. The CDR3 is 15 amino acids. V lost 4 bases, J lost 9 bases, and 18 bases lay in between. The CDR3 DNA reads TGTGCCAGCAGTGCTGTGGGCTCTCTAGCACAAAAACTGTTTTTT. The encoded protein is CASSAVGSLAQKLFF.

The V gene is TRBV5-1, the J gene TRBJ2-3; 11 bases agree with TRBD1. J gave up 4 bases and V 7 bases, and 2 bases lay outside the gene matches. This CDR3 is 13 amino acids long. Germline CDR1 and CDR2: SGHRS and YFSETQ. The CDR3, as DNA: TGCGCCAGCGGGACAGGGGGAGCAGATACGCAGTATTTT. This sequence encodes CASGTGGADTQYF.

DNA of the CDR3: TGCGCCAGCAGTGATGGACGGGAAAGCACAGATACGCAGTATTTT. It codes for CASSDGRESTDTQYF. This chain connects TRBV10-2 to TRBJ2-3, with D possibly matching TRBD2 (5 bases). The CDR3 length is 15 residues. Per the germline V gene, CDR1 is WSHSY and CDR2 is SAAADI. V was trimmed by 3 bases and J by 0 bases, leaving 10 bases between them.

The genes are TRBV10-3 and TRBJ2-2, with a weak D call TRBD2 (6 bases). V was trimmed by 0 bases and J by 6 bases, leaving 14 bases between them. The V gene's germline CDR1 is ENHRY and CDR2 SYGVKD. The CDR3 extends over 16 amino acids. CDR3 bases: TGTGCCATCAGTGAGTCCCTAGCGCTCTCCCCCGGGGAGCTGTTTTTT. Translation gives CAISESLALSPGELFF.

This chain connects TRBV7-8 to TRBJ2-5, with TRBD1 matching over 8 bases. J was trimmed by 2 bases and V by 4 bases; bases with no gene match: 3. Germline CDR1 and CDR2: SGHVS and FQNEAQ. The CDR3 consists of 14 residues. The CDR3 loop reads CASSSGTGQETQYF. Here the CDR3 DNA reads TGTGCCAGCAGCTCCGGGACAGGACAAGAGACCCAGTACTTC.

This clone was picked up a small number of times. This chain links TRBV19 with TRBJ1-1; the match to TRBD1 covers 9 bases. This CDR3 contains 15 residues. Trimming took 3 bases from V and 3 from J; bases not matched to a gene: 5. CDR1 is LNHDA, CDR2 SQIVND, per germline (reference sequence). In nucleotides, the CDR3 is TGTGCCAGTAGTATTGGGACAGGGTGGGACACTGAAGCTTTCTTT. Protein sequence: CASSIGTGWDTEAFF.

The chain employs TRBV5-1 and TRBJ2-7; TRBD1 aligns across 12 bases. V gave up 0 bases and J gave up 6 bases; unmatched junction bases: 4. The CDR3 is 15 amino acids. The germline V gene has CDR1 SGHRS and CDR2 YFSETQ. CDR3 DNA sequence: TGCGCCAGCAGCTTGGTGGGACAGGGGGCCCCCGAGCAGTACTTC. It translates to CASSLVGQGAPEQYF.

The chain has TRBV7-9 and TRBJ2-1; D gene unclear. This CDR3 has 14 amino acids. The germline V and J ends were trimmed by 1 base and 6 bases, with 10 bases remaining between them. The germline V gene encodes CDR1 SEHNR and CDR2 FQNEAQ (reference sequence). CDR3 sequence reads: CASSLDGGFNEQFF. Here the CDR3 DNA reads TGTGCCAGCAGCTTAGATGGTGGCTTCAATGAGCAGTTCTTC.

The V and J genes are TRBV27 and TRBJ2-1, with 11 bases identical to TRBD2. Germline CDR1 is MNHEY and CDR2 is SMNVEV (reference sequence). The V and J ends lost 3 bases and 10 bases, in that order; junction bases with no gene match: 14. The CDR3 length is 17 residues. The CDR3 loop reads CASSLRIPGLAVREQFF. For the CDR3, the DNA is TGTGCCAGCAGTTTGAGAATTCCGGGACTAGCGGTACGAGAGCAGTTCTTC.

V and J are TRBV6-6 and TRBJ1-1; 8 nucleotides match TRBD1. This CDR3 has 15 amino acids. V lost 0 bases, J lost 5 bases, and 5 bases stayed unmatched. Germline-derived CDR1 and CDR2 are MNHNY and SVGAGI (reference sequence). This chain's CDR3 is CASSYSRTGKTEAFF. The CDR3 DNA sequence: TGTGCCAGCAGTTACTCCCGGACAGGGAAAACTGAAGCTTTCTTT.

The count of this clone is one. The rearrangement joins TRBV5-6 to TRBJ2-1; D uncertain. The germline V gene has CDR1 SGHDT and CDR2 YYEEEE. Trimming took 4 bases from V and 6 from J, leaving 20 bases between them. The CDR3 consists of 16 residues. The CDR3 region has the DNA TGTGCCAGCAGCCCTCTTGGCTCCCGTTCGGGCAATGAGCAGTTCTTC. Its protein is CASSPLGSRSGNEQFF.

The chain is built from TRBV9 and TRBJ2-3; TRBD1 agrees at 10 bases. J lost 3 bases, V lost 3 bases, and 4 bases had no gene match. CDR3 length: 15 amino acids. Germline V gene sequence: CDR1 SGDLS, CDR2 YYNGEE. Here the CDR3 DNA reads TGTGCCAGCAGCGGACAGGGGGCGCAGACAGATACGCAGTATTTT. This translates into CASSGQGAQTDTQYF.